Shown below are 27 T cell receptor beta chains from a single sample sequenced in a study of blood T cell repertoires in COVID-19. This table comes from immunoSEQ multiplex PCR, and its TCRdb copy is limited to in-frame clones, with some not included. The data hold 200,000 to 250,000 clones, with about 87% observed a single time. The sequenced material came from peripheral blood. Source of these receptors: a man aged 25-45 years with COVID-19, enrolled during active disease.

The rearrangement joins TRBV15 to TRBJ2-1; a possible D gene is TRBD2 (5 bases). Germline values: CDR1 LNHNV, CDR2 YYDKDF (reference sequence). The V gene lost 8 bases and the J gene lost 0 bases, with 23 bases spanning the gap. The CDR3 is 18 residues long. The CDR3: CATSPYGTLVSSYNEQFF. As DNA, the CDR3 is TGTGCCACCTCCCCATATGGAACACTAGTGTCCTCCTACAATGAGCAGTTCTTC.

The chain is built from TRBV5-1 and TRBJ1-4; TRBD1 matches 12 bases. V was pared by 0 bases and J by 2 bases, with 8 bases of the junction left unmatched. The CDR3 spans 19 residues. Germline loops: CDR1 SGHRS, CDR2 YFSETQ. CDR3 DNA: TGCGCCAGCAGCTTGGATGTGGGGACAGGGGGCGTCACTAATGAAAAACTGTTTTTT. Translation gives CASSLDVGTGGVTNEKLFF.

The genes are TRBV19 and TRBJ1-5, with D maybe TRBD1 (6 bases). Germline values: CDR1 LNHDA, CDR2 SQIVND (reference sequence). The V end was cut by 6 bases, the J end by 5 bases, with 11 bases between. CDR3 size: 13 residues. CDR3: CASSRQVYQPQHF. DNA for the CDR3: TGTGCCAGTAGCCGACAGGTTTATCAGCCCCAGCATTTT.

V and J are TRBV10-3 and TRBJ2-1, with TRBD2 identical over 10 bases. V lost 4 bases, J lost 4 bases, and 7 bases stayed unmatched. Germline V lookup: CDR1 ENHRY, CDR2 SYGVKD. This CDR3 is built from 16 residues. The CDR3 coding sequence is TGTGCCATCAGTGGGCAGGTAGCGGGGGGTTACAATGAGCAGTTCTTC. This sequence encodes CAISGQVAGGYNEQFF.

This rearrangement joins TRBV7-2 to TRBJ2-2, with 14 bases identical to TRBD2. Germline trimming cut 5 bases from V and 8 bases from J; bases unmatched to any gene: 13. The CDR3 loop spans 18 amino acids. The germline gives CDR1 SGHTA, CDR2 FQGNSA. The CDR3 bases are TGTGCCAGCAGCGCTAGTCCCTGGACTAGCGGGAGGATGGGGGAGCTGTTTTTT. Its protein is CASSASPWTSGRMGELFF.

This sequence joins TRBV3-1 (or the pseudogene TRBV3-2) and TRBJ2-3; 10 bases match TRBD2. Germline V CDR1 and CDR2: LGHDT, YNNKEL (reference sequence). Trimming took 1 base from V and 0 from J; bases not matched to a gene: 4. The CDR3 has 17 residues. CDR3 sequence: CASSQGQRGGSTDTQYF. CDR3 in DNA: TGTGCCAGCAGCCAAGGGCAGCGGGGGGGTAGCACAGATACGCAGTATTTT.

Here the CDR3 reads CASKKGEGNTIYF. As DNA, the CDR3 is TGTGCCAGTAAGAAGGGGGAAGGAAACACCATATATTTT. The rearrangement joins TRBV19 to TRBJ1-3; tentatively, D is TRBD1 (6 bases). V was shortened by 7 bases and J by 4 bases, with 11 bases between the two germline ends. This CDR3 has 13 residues. Germline lookup yields CDR1 LNHDA and CDR2 SQIVND (reference sequence).

The CDR3 region has the DNA TGTGCCAGCAGTCTTCAACCGGGGGGCCAAACTGAAGCTTTCTTT. This translates into CASSLQPGGQTEAFF. The J gene is TRBJ1-1, the V gene TRBV27; D possibly corresponds to TRBD1 (6 bases). There are 15 residues in the CDR3. Trimming pared 5 bases from V and 5 bases from J, leaving 18 bases between. Germline V gene data show CDR1 as MNHEY and CDR2 as SMNVEV (reference sequence).

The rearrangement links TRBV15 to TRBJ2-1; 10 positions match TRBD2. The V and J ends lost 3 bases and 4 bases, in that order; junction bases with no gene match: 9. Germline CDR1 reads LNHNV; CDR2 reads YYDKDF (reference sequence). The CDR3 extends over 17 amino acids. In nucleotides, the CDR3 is TGTGCCACCAGCAGTGCAACCGGGACTAGCGCTTACAATGAGCAGTTCTTC. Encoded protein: CATSSATGTSAYNEQFF.

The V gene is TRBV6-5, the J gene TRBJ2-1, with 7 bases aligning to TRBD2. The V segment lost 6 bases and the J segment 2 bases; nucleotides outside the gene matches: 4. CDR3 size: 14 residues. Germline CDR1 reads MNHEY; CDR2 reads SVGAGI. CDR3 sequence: CASRGGLTYNEQFF. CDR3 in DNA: TGTGCCAGCAGGGGGGGACTAACCTACAATGAGCAGTTCTTC.

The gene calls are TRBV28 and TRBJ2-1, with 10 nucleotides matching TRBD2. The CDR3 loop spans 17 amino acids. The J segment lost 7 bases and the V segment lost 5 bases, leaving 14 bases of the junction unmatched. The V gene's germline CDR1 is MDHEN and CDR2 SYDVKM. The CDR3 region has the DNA TGTGCCAGCAGTCGCCTTAATCTAGCGGGAGAAGGGAATGAGCAGTTCTTC. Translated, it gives CASSRLNLAGEGNEQFF.

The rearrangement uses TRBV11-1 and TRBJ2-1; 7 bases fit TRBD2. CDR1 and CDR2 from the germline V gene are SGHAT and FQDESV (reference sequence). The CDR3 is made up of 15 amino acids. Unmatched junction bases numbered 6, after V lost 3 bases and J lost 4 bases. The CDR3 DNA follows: TGTGCCAGCAGCTTTGCTAGCGGCTTATACAATGAGCAGTTCTTC. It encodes CASSFASGLYNEQFF.

CDR3 amino acids: CALQGNSNQPQHF. The DNA for the CDR3 is TGTGCACTACAGGGGAATAGCAATCAGCCCCAGCATTTT. This rearrangement joins TRBV30 to TRBJ1-5; 7 bases are shared with TRBD1. The CDR3 length is 13 residues. CDR1 is GTSNPN and CDR2 is SVGIG in the germline V gene (reference sequence). Filled out from reference TRBV30 and TRBJ1-5, the complete variable domain reads SQTIHQWPATLVQPVGSPLSLECTVEGTSNPNLYWYRQAAGRGLQLLFYSVGIGQISSEVPQNLSASRPQDRQFILSSKKLLLSDSGFYLCALQGNSNQPQHFGDGTRLSIL.

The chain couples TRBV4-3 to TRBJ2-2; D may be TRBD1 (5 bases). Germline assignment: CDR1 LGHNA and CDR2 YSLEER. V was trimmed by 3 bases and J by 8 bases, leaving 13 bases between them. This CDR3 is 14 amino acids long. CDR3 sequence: CASSHMTVEGELFF. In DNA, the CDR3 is TGCGCCAGCAGCCATATGACAGTAGAGGGGGAGCTGTTTTTT.

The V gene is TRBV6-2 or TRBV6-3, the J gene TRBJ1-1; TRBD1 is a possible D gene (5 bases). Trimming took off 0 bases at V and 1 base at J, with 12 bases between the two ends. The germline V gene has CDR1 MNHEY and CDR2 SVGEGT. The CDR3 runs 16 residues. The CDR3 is CASSYSLAGRNTEAFF. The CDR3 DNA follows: TGTGCCAGCAGTTACTCGTTGGCAGGGCGGAACACTGAAGCTTTCTTT.

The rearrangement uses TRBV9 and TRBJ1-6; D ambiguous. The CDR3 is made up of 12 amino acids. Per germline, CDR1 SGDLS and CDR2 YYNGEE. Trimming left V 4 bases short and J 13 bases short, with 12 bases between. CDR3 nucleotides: TGTGCCAGCAGCCCTAATGAGTGGCCCCTCCACTTT. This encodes CASSPNEWPLHF.

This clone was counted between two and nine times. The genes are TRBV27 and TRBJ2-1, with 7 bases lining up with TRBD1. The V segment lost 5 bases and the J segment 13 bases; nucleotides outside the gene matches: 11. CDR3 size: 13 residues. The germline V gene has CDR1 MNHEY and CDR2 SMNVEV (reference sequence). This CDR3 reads CASSHPPGTDQFF. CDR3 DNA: TGTGCCAGCAGTCACCCCCCCGGGACAGACCAGTTCTTC.

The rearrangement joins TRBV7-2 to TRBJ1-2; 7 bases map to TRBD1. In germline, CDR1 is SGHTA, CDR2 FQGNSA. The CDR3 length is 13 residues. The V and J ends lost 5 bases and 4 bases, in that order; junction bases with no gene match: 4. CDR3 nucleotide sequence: TGTGCCAGCAGCGACAGGGACCTCTATGGCTACACCTTC. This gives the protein CASSDRDLYGYTF.

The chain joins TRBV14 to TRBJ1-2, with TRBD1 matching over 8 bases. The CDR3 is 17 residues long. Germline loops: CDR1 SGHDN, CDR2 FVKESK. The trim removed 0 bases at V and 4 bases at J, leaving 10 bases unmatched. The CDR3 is CASSQERDTGGSYGYTF. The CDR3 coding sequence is TGTGCCAGCAGCCAAGAACGGGATACAGGGGGTAGCTATGGCTACACCTTC.

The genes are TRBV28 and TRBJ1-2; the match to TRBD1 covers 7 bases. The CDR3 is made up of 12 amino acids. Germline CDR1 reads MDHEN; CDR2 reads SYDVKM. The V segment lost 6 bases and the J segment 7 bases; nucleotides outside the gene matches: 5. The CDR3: CASSLAGGGYTF. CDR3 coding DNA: TGTGCCAGCAGCTTAGCAGGGGGTGGCTACACCTTC.

CDR3 coding DNA: TGTGCCAGCAGTTCGGGGACAGGGGGCTCTTCACCCCTCCACTTT. Translating gives CASSSGTGGSSPLHF. V usage is TRBV28 and J usage is TRBJ1-6, with TRBD1 identical over 12 bases. CDR3 length: 15 amino acids. After removal of 4 bases from V and 9 bases from J, the junction contained 4 bases not matched to a gene. CDR1 and CDR2 from the germline V gene are MDHEN and SYDVKM.

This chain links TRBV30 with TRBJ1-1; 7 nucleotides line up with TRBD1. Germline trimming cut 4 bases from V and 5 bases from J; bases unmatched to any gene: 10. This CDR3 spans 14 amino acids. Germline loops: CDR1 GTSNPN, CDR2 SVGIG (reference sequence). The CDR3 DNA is TGTGCCTGGATATCGACAGGGTCTGGTACTGAAGCTTTCTTT. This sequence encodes CAWISTGSGTEAFF.

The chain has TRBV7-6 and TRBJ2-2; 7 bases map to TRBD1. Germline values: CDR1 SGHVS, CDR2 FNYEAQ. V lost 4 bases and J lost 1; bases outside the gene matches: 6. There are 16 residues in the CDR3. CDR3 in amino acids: CASSSRTGVNTGELFF. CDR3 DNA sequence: TGTGCCAGCAGCTCTCGGACAGGAGTGAACACCGGGGAGCTGTTTTTT.

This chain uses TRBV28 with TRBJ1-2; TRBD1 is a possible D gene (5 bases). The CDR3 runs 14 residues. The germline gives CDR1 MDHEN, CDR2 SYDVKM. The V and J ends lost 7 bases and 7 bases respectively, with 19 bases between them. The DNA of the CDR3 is TGTGCCAGCACTCGGGGGGGTGCCGGAGGTGGCTACACCTTC. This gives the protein CASTRGGAGGGYTF.

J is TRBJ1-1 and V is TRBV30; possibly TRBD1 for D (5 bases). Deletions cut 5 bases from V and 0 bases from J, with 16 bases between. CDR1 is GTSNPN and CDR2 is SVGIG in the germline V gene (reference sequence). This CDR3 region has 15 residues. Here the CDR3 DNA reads TGTGCCTGGGGTTACCTGGAAGGGGTGAACACTGAAGCTTTCTTT. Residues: CAWGYLEGVNTEAFF.

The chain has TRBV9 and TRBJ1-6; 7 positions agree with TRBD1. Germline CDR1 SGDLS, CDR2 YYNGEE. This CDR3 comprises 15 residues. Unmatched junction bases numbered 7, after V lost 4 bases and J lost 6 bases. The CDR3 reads CASSSQGQSNSPLHF. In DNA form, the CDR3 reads TGTGCCAGCAGCTCACAGGGACAGTCTAATTCACCCCTCCACTTT.

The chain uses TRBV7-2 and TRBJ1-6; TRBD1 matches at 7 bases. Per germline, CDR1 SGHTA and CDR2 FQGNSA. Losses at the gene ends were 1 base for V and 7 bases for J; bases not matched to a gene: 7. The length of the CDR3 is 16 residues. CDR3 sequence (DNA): TGTGCCAGCAGCTTAGTATTAGGGGGCGCGAATTCACCCCTCCACTTT. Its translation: CASSLVLGGANSPLHF.